This T cell receptor (beta chain) was found in a study of T cell responses to AZD1222 COVID-19 vaccine. Study-wide points: Spike-wide coverage was observed for vaccine-associated CD4 TCRs, with dominant responses at 160-218 and 743-854. At baseline, just five or six AZD1222 recipients tested seropositive. Donors in the cohort were predominantly white British and more often female, and clonal diversity was possibly underestimated.

Sequenced by immunoSEQ multiplex PCR; TCRdb stores in-frame clones only, minus some. The table lists about 160,000 clones, 94% of them singletons. The analysis combined second doses at about 4 or about 12 weeks. CDR1 and CDR2 (germline): MDHEN, SYDVKM. Trimming took 3 bases from V and 7 from J, leaving 6 bases between them. CDR3 length: 11 amino acids. Turning to this clone: Its target is not known.

The sample here was peripheral blood, taken 28 days after the second AZD1222 dose. This chain uses TRBV28 with TRBJ1-1; D is ambiguous. This TCR derives from an adult who received the AZD1222 COVID-19 vaccine. This CDR3 reads CASSFYGEAFF. CDR3 bases: TGTGCCAGCAGTTTTTATGGTGAAGCTTTCTTT.